The clone carrying this TCR beta chain was found a few times. Germline CDR1 is MDHEN and CDR2 is SYDVKM. Trimming at V came to 1 base and at J to 7 bases, leaving 7 bases not matched to a gene. The CDR3 contains 15 residues. The data were produced by immunoSEQ multiplex PCR, yet TCRdb's version contains in-frame clones alone and is incomplete. The table records approximately 350,000 clones, roughly nine tenths of them present only once. This sample is part of a study of blood T cell repertoires in COVID-19. Study-level information: PBMCs, B-cell-depleted T cells, or T cells were the source of the cDNA or gDNA that made up the material.

Cohort 3 recovered donors had two negative PCRs, clearance, or symptom resolution. The receptor comes from a woman aged 25 to 39 who had recovered from COVID-19. The rearrangement uses TRBV28 and TRBJ2-7; 10 bases map to TRBD2. The source material was PBMCs or T cells enriched from blood (not recorded which). CDR3 sequence: CASSLSVAGGEEQYF. Here the CDR3 DNA reads TGTGCCAGCAGTTTATCGGTAGCGGGAGGTGAAGAGCAGTACTTC.